These 17 T cell receptor beta chains came from one sample sequenced in a study of blood T cell repertoires in COVID-19. Profiled with immunoSEQ multiplex PCR; TCRdb holds only in-frame clones, not every one. The table records about 300,000 clones, less than 85% of them present only once. The sample consisted of peripheral blood. The source of these receptors is a human donor with COVID-19, enrolled during active disease. The donor label of this sample is uncertain.

The V gene is TRBV30, the J gene TRBJ1-5, with 9 bases lining up with TRBD1. The CDR3 spans 15 residues. V dropped 5 bases and J dropped 4; count of bases not matched to a gene: 9. Germline V CDR1 and CDR2: GTSNPN, SVGIG (reference sequence). CDR3 residues: CAWGWQGQGNQPQHF. The CDR3 nucleotides read TGTGCCTGGGGATGGCAGGGACAGGGTAATCAGCCCCAGCATTTT.

The chain couples TRBV7-9 to TRBJ2-3; D possibly corresponds to TRBD1 (6 bases). The CDR3 consists of 14 residues. The germline gives CDR1 SEHNR, CDR2 FQNEAQ (reference sequence). Deletions cut 6 bases from V and 2 bases from J, with 12 bases between. The DNA for the CDR3 is TGTGCCAGCAGTCCAAGGACAGTCACAGATACGCAGTATTTT. Its translation is CASSPRTVTDTQYF.

The rearrangement links TRBV4-1 to TRBJ2-3; 11 bases fit TRBD2. Germline CDR1 is MGHRA and CDR2 is YSYEKL. The CDR3 is 18 amino acids. Trimming removed 4 bases from V and 4 bases from J; junction bases left unmatched: 13. CDR3 coding DNA: TGCGCCAGCAGCCTCGTAGCGGGAGGGCCGAGCACAGCAGATACGCAGTATTTT. Translating it yields CASSLVAGGPSTADTQYF.

The chain carries TRBV28 and TRBJ2-3, with D perhaps TRBD1 (5 bases). Per the germline V gene, CDR1 is MDHEN and CDR2 is SYDVKM. With 3 bases removed from V and 0 bases from J, the gap between germline ends came to 13 bases. The CDR3 consists of 16 residues. The chain's CDR3 is CASSLLTEPSTDTQYF. CDR3 bases: TGTGCCAGCAGTTTGCTGACAGAACCTAGCACAGATACGCAGTATTTT.

The table lists this clone with a few counts. This sequence joins TRBV2 and TRBJ2-7, with D possibly being TRBD2 (6 bases). V lost 10 bases, J lost 2 bases, and 15 bases lay in between. The CDR3 covers 13 residues. Germline V lookup: CDR1 SNHLY, CDR2 FYNNEI. In nucleotides, the CDR3 is TGTGCCAACGAACTAGCCACAACCTACGAGCAGTACTTC. Its protein is CANELATTYEQYF.

The V call is TRBV6-5, the J call TRBJ2-5; maybe TRBD2 (5 bases). V was clipped by 8 bases and J by 8 bases, with 15 bases between them. The CDR3 length is 12 residues. Germline V gene sequence: CDR1 MNHEY, CDR2 SVGAGI. The CDR3 here is CASGRLGGTQYF. The CDR3 DNA is TGTGCCAGCGGGAGACTGGGTGGCACCCAGTACTTC.

The V call is TRBV4-2, the J call TRBJ2-7, with TRBD2 matching 7 bases. CDR3 length equals 13 residues. V trimming: 0 bases; J trimming: 5 bases; junction bases outside the gene matches: 1. Per the germline V gene, CDR1 is LGHNA and CDR2 is YNFKEQ. The CDR3 sequence: CASSQDRGDEQYF. DNA of the CDR3: TGTGCCAGCAGCCAAGACCGGGGGGACGAGCAGTACTTC.

This sequence joins TRBV4-1 and TRBJ1-4; 9 nucleotides line up with TRBD1. CDR3 length: 16 residues. Germline V gene sequence: CDR1 MGHRA, CDR2 YSYEKL. Trimming took 1 base from V and 8 from J; bases not matched to a gene: 8. CDR3 sequence (DNA): TGCGCCAGCAGCCAAGGTGCCGGGACAGGGAACGAAAAACTGTTTTTT. This encodes CASSQGAGTGNEKLFF.

This clone occurred once. The rearrangement links TRBV9 to TRBJ1-3; D not certain. V lost 2 bases to trimming and J lost 4 bases, with 7 bases between them. The V gene's germline CDR1 is SGDLS and CDR2 YYNGEE. The CDR3 length is 13 residues. The CDR3 bases are TGTGCCAGCAGCGTGGCGGCCGGAAACACCATATATTTT. Its translation is CASSVAAGNTIYF.

The chain uses TRBV10-3 and TRBJ1-2, with 7 bases aligning to TRBD1. CDR1 ENHRY and CDR2 SYGVKD come from the germline V gene. The ends lost 5 bases at V and 4 bases at J; junction bases unmatched: 13. The CDR3 covers 16 residues. The CDR3 DNA is TGTGCCATCAGTCCTTTCGACAGGGAGAGGGCCTATGGCTACACCTTC. Protein product: CAISPFDRERAYGYTF.

This clone has just one count. CDR3 DNA: TGTGCCAGCAGCCTCTCTAACCCCTACGAGCAGTACTTC. Translating gives CASSLSNPYEQYF. The chain joins TRBV3-1 (or the pseudogene TRBV3-2) to TRBJ2-7; D is unresolved. Germline-derived CDR1 and CDR2 are LGHDT and YNNKEL (reference sequence). The CDR3 runs 13 residues. The V end lost 4 bases, the J end lost 2 bases, and 9 bases lay between the germline ends.

This rearrangement joins TRBV25-1 to TRBJ2-5; tentative D call: TRBD2 (5 bases). Germline loops: CDR1 MGHDK, CDR2 SYGVNS. This CDR3 is 16 amino acids long. V lost 3 bases and J lost 2, with 16 bases in between. For the CDR3, the DNA is TGTGCCAGCAGTGATCCGCGGACTGTAACGCAAGAGACCCAGTACTTC. It encodes CASSDPRTVTQETQYF.

The chain joins TRBV7-6 to TRBJ2-1, with 10 bases lining up with TRBD2. CDR3 size: 16 residues. J gave up 7 bases and V 1 base, and 7 bases lay outside the gene matches. Germline V gene sequence: CDR1 SGHVS, CDR2 FNYEAQ. The CDR3 loop is CASSLDSSGSWNEQFF. For the CDR3, the DNA is TGTGCCAGCAGCTTAGATTCTAGCGGGAGTTGGAATGAGCAGTTCTTC.

This chain uses TRBV6-4 with TRBJ2-1, with D unresolved. Germline V lookup: CDR1 MRHNA, CDR2 SNTAGT. This CDR3 is 13 amino acids long. The V end was cut by 5 bases, the J end by 2 bases, with 7 bases between. CDR3 coding DNA: TGTGCCAGCAGTCTGGGCGCCTACAATGAGCAGTTCTTC. Amino acid sequence: CASSLGAYNEQFF.

The V call is TRBV7-8, the J call TRBJ1-1, with D unresolved. Trimming took off 1 base at V and 1 base at J, with 4 bases between the two ends. CDR3 length equals 13 residues. Germline values: CDR1 SGHVS, CDR2 FQNEAQ. The CDR3 is CASSLVRNTEAFF. For the CDR3, the DNA is TGTGCCAGCAGCTTAGTGAGGAACACTGAAGCTTTCTTT.

The chain combines TRBV23-1 with TRBJ2-1, with D possibly matching TRBD1 (5 bases). TRBV23-1 is recorded as an ORF, its role being uncertain. V lost 0 bases and J 7 bases, leaving 7 bases between the germline ends. This CDR3 comprises 13 residues. The CDR3 loop reads CASSQSPGNEQFF. The CDR3 DNA is TGCGCCAGCAGTCAATCGCCAGGGAATGAGCAGTTCTTC.

J is TRBJ1-1 and V is TRBV7-2; D is ambiguous. The CDR3 length is 14 residues. V was shortened by 3 bases and J by 3 bases, with 11 bases between the two germline ends. The germline V gene has CDR1 SGHTA and CDR2 FQGNSA. The DNA for the CDR3 is TGTGCCAGCAGCTTCGGGGTTCGGGACACTGAAGCTTTCTTT. It is translated as CASSFGVRDTEAFF. The full variable domain, completed using reference TRBV7-2 and TRBJ1-1, is GAGVSQSPSNKVTEKGKDVELRCDPISGHTALYWYRQSLGQGLEFLIYFQGNSAPDKSGLPSDRFSAERTGGSVSTLTIQRTQQEDSAVYLCASSFGVRDTEAFFGQGTRLTVV.